This T cell receptor (beta chain) was identified in a study of blood T cell repertoires in COVID-19. Study information: Collection of acute and convalescent COVID-19 samples took place in the United States, Italy and Spain. T cells, B-cell-depleted T cells, or PBMCs supplied cDNA or gDNA.

Original data processing: Researchers report that nucleated cell counts were estimated from reference gene primer amplification. Profiled with immunoSEQ multiplex PCR; TCRdb holds only in-frame clones, not every one. The V and J calls and clone size come from that table; D and trimming were worked out from the DNA. The table has over 250,000 clones, around nine tenths seen once. Trimming removed 0 bases from V and 2 bases from J, with 8 bases in between. Germline V gene sequence: CDR1 SGHTA, CDR2 FQGNSA. The CDR3 contains 14 residues. The sequence came from a woman in her 70s with COVID-19, enrolled during active disease. Source material: peripheral blood. This chain links TRBV7-2 with TRBJ2-7, with D hard to call. The CDR3 DNA sequence: TGTGCCAGCAGCTTAGCCCCTCCCCCCTACGAGCAGTACTTC. Translated: CASSLAPPPYEQYF.